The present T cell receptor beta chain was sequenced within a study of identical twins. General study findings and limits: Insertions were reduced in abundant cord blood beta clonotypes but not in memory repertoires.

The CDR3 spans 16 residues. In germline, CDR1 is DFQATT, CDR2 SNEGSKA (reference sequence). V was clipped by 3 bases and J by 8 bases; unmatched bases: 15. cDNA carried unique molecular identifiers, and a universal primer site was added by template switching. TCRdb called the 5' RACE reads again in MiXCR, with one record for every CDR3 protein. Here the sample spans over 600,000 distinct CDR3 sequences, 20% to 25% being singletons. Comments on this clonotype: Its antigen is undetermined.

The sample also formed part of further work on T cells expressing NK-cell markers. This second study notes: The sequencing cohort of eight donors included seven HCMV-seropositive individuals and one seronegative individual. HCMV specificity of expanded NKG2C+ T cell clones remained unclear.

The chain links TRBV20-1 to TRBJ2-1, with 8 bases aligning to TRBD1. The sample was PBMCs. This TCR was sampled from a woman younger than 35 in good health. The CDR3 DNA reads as TGCAGTGCTAGTGAAGCCGGGACAGGTAGTGGAGATGAGCAGTTCTTC. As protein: CSASEAGTGSGDEQFF.